The next 29 T cell receptor beta chains were all read from a single sample in a study of blood T cell repertoires in COVID-19 (dated by TCRdb to 2018 to 2021). Library preparation employed the immunoSEQ multiplex PCR assay. TCRdb holds this immuneACCESS table with in-frame rearrangements only. Some clones are missing; in checked studies, unresolved V genes explain under half, and the rest has no known cause. This sample lists 130,000 to 150,000 clones; about four fifths were detected once. The ten top clones hold roughly 8% of the sample. The specimen was peripheral blood. The source is a human donor with acute or convalescent COVID-19. The donor label of this sample is uncertain.

CDR3 DNA sequence: TGTGCCAGCGGCAGGGGTAATGAAAAACTGTTTTTT. It translates to CASGRGNEKLFF. V gene TRBV12-3 or TRBV12-4 combines with J gene TRBJ1-4, with D perhaps TRBD1 (6 bases). CDR3 length: 12 amino acids. Trimming took 8 bases from V and 4 from J, leaving 8 bases between them.

The V and J genes are TRBV30 and TRBJ2-5, with D possibly matching TRBD2 (6 bases). Trimming took off 7 bases at V and 6 bases at J, with 18 bases between the two ends. The CDR3 extends over 13 amino acids. Germline V lookup: CDR1 GTSNPN, CDR2 SVGIG (reference sequence). CDR3 coding DNA: TGTGCCTCTAGCGAGGGGCCCCTGAAGACCCAGTACTTC. The encoded protein is CASSEGPLKTQYF.

This chain uses TRBV19 with TRBJ1-2; no reliable D call. The CDR3 extends over 14 amino acids. Trimming took 7 bases from V and 12 from J, leaving 24 bases between them. The V gene's germline CDR1 is LNHDA and CDR2 SQIVND (reference sequence). Written as DNA, the CDR3 is TGTGCCAGTACCTCGTCCGATATCAAATTAGTCGACACCTTC. This codes for CASTSSDIKLVDTF. Together with reference TRBV19 and TRBJ1-2, the CDR3 gives the full variable domain: DGGITQSPKYLFRKEGQNVTLSCEQNLNHDAMYWYRQDPGQGLRLIYYSQIVNDFQKGDIAEGYSVSREKKESFPLTVTSAQKNPTAFYLCASTSSDIKLVDTFGSGTRLTVV.

V usage is TRBV7-9 and J usage is TRBJ2-5, with a weak D call TRBD1 (6 bases). Per germline, CDR1 SEHNR and CDR2 FQNEAQ (reference sequence). This CDR3 is 15 amino acids long. Trimming removed 2 bases from V and 2 bases from J, with 12 bases in between. CDR3 nucleotides: TGTGCCAGCAGCTTACCCAGGGGAGAACAAGAGACCCAGTACTTC. Residues: CASSLPRGEQETQYF. The full variable domain, its missing parts supplied by reference TRBV7-9 and TRBJ2-5, is DTGVSQNPRHKITKRGQNVTFRCDPISEHNRLYWYRQTLGQGPEFLTYFQNEAQLEKSRLLSDRFSAERPKGSFSTLEIQRTEQGDSAMYLCASSLPRGEQETQYFGPGTRLLVL.

The CDR3 sequence: CATSSGSYSGANVLTF. The CDR3 DNA reads TGTGCCACCTCGAGCGGAAGTTACTCTGGGGCCAACGTCCTGACTTTC. The chain employs TRBV5-4 and TRBJ2-6; TRBD2 is a possible D gene (5 bases). The germline CDR1 and CDR2 sequences are SGHNT and YYREEE (reference sequence). With 9 bases removed from V and 0 bases from J, the gap between germline ends came to 16 bases. The CDR3 contains 16 residues.

The rearrangement joins TRBV5-1 to TRBJ1-1; D is ambiguous. CDR1 is SGHRS, CDR2 YFSETQ, per germline. V shed 4 bases and J shed 5 bases, with 9 bases lying between them. CDR3 length: 12 amino acids. The CDR3 region is CASSPSGTEAFF. CDR3 nucleotide sequence: TGCGCCAGCAGCCCTTCCGGGACTGAAGCTTTCTTT.

The V and J genes are TRBV10-3 and TRBJ1-2; TRBD1 might be the D (5 bases). The CDR3 covers 13 residues. Germline V gene data show CDR1 as ENHRY and CDR2 as SYGVKD. The V and J ends lost 10 bases and 8 bases respectively, with 20 bases between them. The CDR3 region is CATQGSGRRGYTF. In nucleotides, the CDR3 is TGTGCCACCCAAGGGTCAGGGAGGAGAGGCTACACCTTC.

V usage is TRBV6-5 and J usage is TRBJ2-1; D is unclear. Deletions cut 2 bases from V and 1 base from J, with 9 bases between. The CDR3 is 15 residues long. Germline loops: CDR1 MNHEY, CDR2 SVGAGI. Here the CDR3 reads CASSYGQMSYNEQFF. CDR3 nucleotide sequence: TGTGCCAGCAGTTACGGGCAGATGTCCTACAATGAGCAGTTCTTC.

This rearrangement joins TRBV2 to TRBJ2-2; TRBD1 matches at 9 bases. CDR1 is SNHLY, CDR2 FYNNEI, per germline. The trim removed 8 bases at V and 4 bases at J, leaving 11 bases unmatched. The CDR3 has 16 amino acids. The CDR3 DNA is TGTGCCAGCGGGACAGGGTTATTCGACGGCACCGGGGAGCTGTTTTTT. Its protein is CASGTGLFDGTGELFF.

The rearrangement uses TRBV7-9 and TRBJ2-7; perhaps TRBD1 as D (6 bases). The CDR3 runs to 15 residues. Germline CDR1 is SEHNR and CDR2 is FQNEAQ (reference sequence). Trimming pared 2 bases from V and 2 bases from J, leaving 13 bases between. The CDR3 DNA follows: TGTGCCAGCAGCTTATTTCCAGGGGCTCCCTACGAGCAGTACTTC. Translated: CASSLFPGAPYEQYF.

A few counts support this clone. The chain joins TRBV30 to TRBJ1-6; 10 nucleotides align to TRBD1. Germline assignment: CDR1 GTSNPN and CDR2 SVGIG (reference sequence). V lost 0 bases to trimming and J lost 0 bases; unmatched junction nucleotides: 14. The CDR3 length is 21 residues. The CDR3, as DNA: TGTGCCTGGAGTGTACATGGACAGGGGGTCTTCGCACGCTCCTATAATTCACCCCTCCACTTT. This sequence encodes CAWSVHGQGVFARSYNSPLHF.

The chain carries TRBV25-1 and TRBJ2-3; tentatively, D is TRBD2 (5 bases). The V gene's germline CDR1 is MGHDK and CDR2 SYGVNS. There are 8 residues in the CDR3. CDR3 DNA: TGTGCAGGGAGAGAAAAGTATTTT. As protein: CAGREKYF.

The chain combines TRBV5-1 with TRBJ2-5; TRBD1 matches 9 bases. The CDR3 sequence is 14 residues long. J lost 3 bases, V lost 4 bases, and 4 bases had no gene match. Germline assignment: CDR1 SGHRS and CDR2 YFSETQ. This CDR3 reads CASSRRTGEETQYF. CDR3 nucleotide sequence: TGCGCCAGCAGCAGGAGGACAGGGGAAGAGACCCAGTACTTC.

The sample holds many counts of this clone. This chain uses TRBV4-1 with TRBJ2-7; 11 nucleotides agree with TRBD2. The V segment lost 0 bases and the J segment 7 bases; nucleotides outside the gene matches: 14. The CDR3 is 18 residues long. From germline, CDR1 is MGHRA and CDR2 YSYEKL. Here the CDR3 reads CASSQDPSFSGGGWEQYF. For the CDR3, the DNA is TGCGCCAGCAGCCAAGATCCCTCCTTTAGCGGGGGGGGTTGGGAGCAGTACTTC.

The V gene is TRBV18, the J gene TRBJ1-1, with D hard to call. The CDR3 length is 16 residues. Trimming cost V 6 bases and J 0 bases, with 17 bases left between them. The germline V gene encodes CDR1 KGHSH and CDR2 LQKENI. CDR3 nucleotides: TGTGCCAGCTCCCCTGGCCCTCCGAGCGTGAACACTGAAGCTTTCTTT. It specifies CASSPGPPSVNTEAFF.

This clone occurred many times. The chain links TRBV7-9 to TRBJ2-5, with D perhaps matching TRBD2 (6 bases). The V gene's germline CDR1 is SEHNR and CDR2 FQNEAQ (reference sequence). Trimming took 5 bases from V and 5 from J, leaving 15 bases between them. This CDR3 is 14 amino acids long. The DNA of the CDR3 is TGTGCCAGCAGCGGAGGGGTGGATGGGGAGACCCAGTACTTC. Translation: CASSGGVDGETQYF.

The rearrangement links TRBV5-1 to TRBJ1-1, with 7 nucleotides matching TRBD1. The CDR3 runs to 12 residues. The V and J ends lost 3 bases and 8 bases, in that order; junction bases with no gene match: 4. Germline CDR1 and CDR2: SGHRS and YFSETQ. The CDR3, as DNA: TGCGCCAGCAGCTCTGACAGGGAGGAAGCTTTCTTT. The encoded protein is CASSSDREEAFF.

This rearrangement joins TRBV9 to TRBJ1-2; TRBD1 aligns across 9 bases. Germline CDR1 SGDLS, CDR2 YYNGEE. The CDR3 has 14 residues. V was pared by 4 bases and J by 3 bases, with 4 bases of the junction left unmatched. The CDR3 DNA reads as TGTGCCAGCAGCCCGTGGACAGGGGACTATGGCTACACCTTC. This codes for CASSPWTGDYGYTF.

This clone was counted between two and nine times. The chain links TRBV5-1 to TRBJ2-1; 12 bases are a match to TRBD2. The V gene end was trimmed by 4 bases and the J gene end by 6 bases; junction bases not matched to a gene: 5. The germline CDR1 and CDR2 sequences are SGHRS and YFSETQ. CDR3 length: 15 residues. CDR3 sequence: CASSVTSGGFNEQFF. DNA for the CDR3: TGCGCCAGCAGCGTCACTAGCGGGGGGTTCAATGAGCAGTTCTTC.

The chain is built from TRBV7-2 and TRBJ2-3; TRBD2 matches 11 bases. The germline V gene encodes CDR1 SGHTA and CDR2 FQGNSA. The ends lost 4 bases at V and 1 base at J; junction bases unmatched: 4. The CDR3 totals 16 residues. The CDR3 bases are TGTGCCAGCAGCTACCTACTAGCGGGGGGCACAGATACGCAGTATTTT. Translation: CASSYLLAGGTDTQYF.

This clone has just a few counts. The genes are TRBV5-4 and TRBJ2-2; TRBD1 aligns across 11 bases. Germline assignment: CDR1 SGHNT and CDR2 YYREEE (reference sequence). V lost 4 bases, J lost 2 bases, and 1 base stayed unmatched. The CDR3 length is 15 residues. The CDR3: CASSRTGGNTGELFF. CDR3 nucleotide sequence: TGTGCCAGCAGCCGGACAGGGGGCAACACCGGGGAGCTGTTTTTT.

The chain employs TRBV7-3 and TRBJ2-1; 8 bases are a match to TRBD2. Germline trimming cut 5 bases from V and 7 bases from J; bases unmatched to any gene: 7. This CDR3 has 14 residues. CDR1 and CDR2 from the germline V gene are SGHTA and FQGTGA. As DNA, the CDR3 is TGTGCCAGCAGCCCATCGGGGGGGCAGAATGAGCAGTTCTTC. Its protein is CASSPSGGQNEQFF. The full variable domain, rest sourced from reference TRBV7-3 and TRBJ2-1, is GAGVSQTPSNKVTEKGKYVELRCDPISGHTALYWYRQSLGQGPEFLIYFQGTGAADDSGLPNDRFFAVRPEGSVSTLKIQRTERGDSAVYLCASSPSGGQNEQFFGPGTRLTVL.

The genes are TRBV12-3 or TRBV12-4 and TRBJ1-6; D might be TRBD1 (5 bases). Trimming removed 3 bases from V and 16 bases from J, with 10 bases in between. This CDR3 region has 11 residues. CDR3 protein: CASSLGGVLHF. The CDR3, as DNA: TGTGCCAGCAGTTTGGGAGGGGTGCTCCACTTT.

This chain uses TRBV4-1 with TRBJ2-1; TRBD1 might be the D (6 bases). The CDR3 length is 17 residues. V shed 1 base and J shed 7 bases, with 20 bases lying between them. Germline V CDR1 and CDR2: MGHRA, YSYEKL. The CDR3 reads CASSQVDMGLGANEQFF. CDR3 bases: TGCGCCAGCAGCCAAGTAGACATGGGGTTGGGGGCTAATGAGCAGTTCTTC.

The rearrangement uses TRBV11-2 and TRBJ1-1; D call uncertain. This CDR3 is 14 amino acids long. CDR1 SGHAT and CDR2 FQNNGV come from the germline V gene. Deletions cut 5 bases from V and 0 bases from J, with 10 bases between. CDR3 residues: CASSPAVMNTEAFF. The CDR3 DNA reads TGTGCCAGCAGCCCCGCAGTCATGAACACTGAAGCTTTCTTT.

The chain is built from TRBV30 and TRBJ1-1; D might be TRBD1 (5 bases). The CDR3 contains 11 residues. V lost 8 bases, J lost 5 bases, and 12 bases lay in between. CDR1 and CDR2 (germline): GTSNPN, SVGIG (reference sequence). CDR3 coding DNA: TGTGCCCGTCAAAGGGGAACTGAAGCTTTCTTT. Amino acid sequence: CARQRGTEAFF.

The gene calls are TRBV30 and TRBJ2-5, with D possibly TRBD1 on 6 matching bases. In germline, CDR1 is GTSNPN, CDR2 SVGIG (reference sequence). The CDR3 totals 14 residues. Between the trimmed V and J ends, which lost 1 base and 7 bases, there was a span of 16 bases. CDR3 sequence: CAWSADSPVRTQYF. CDR3 DNA sequence: TGTGCCTGGAGTGCGGACAGTCCCGTTAGGACCCAGTACTTC.

The CDR3 loop is CAPTGNQPQHF. The CDR3 region has the DNA TGTGCCCCTACAGGGAATCAGCCCCAGCATTTT. This chain links TRBV21-1 with TRBJ1-5; TRBD1, the D gene given by the table, was not confirmed from the DNA. TRBV21-1 is reported as a pseudogene. This CDR3 is 11 amino acids long.

The chain combines TRBV5-1 with TRBJ1-2, with a possible D match to TRBD1 (5 bases). Germline V gives CDR1 SGHRS, CDR2 YFSETQ. CDR3 length equals 15 residues. V gave up 1 base and J gave up 4 bases, with 14 bases separating them. The CDR3 sequence: CASSLSRGVLYGYTF. The DNA of the CDR3 is TGCGCCAGCAGCTTGAGTCGGGGGGTTCTCTATGGCTACACCTTC.